This T cell receptor beta chain was found in a study of blood T cell repertoires in COVID-19. Study summary: The samples span acute and convalescent COVID-19 from the United States, Italy and Spain. T cells, B-cell-depleted T cells, or PBMCs provided the cDNA or gDNA that served as material.

The length of the CDR3 is 14 residues. CDR1 and CDR2 (germline): SGHTA, FQGNSA. V was shortened by 2 bases and J by 5 bases, with 12 bases between the two germline ends. In the authors' workflow: Estimated nucleated cell counts came from reference gene primer amplification. TCRdb's copy holds only in-frame clones and misses some; the assay was immunoSEQ multiplex PCR. The DNA gave D and trimming, while V, J and clone size come from that table. The sample holds around 140,000 clones, roughly 82% seen once. The sample consisted of peripheral blood. The receptor was derived from a human donor with acute or convalescent COVID-19. The donor label of this sample is uncertain. The rearrangement links TRBV7-2 to TRBJ1-1, with D hard to call. This CDR3 is CASSLKSGWTEAFF. The CDR3 DNA reads TGTGCCAGCAGCTTAAAGTCGGGGTGGACTGAAGCTTTCTTT.